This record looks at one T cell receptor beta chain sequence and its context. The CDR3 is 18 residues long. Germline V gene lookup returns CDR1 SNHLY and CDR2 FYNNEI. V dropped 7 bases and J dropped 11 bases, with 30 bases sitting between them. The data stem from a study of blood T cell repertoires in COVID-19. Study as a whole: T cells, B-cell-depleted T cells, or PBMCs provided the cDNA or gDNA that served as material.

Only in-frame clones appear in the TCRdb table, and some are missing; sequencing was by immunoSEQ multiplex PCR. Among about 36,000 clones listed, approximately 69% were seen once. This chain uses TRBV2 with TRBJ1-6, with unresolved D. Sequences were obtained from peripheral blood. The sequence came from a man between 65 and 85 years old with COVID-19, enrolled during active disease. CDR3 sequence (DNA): TGTGCCAGCATTAAAAGGAGGGATACAACTCTCTCCGGGACACCCCTCCACTTT. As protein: CASIKRRDTTLSGTPLHF.